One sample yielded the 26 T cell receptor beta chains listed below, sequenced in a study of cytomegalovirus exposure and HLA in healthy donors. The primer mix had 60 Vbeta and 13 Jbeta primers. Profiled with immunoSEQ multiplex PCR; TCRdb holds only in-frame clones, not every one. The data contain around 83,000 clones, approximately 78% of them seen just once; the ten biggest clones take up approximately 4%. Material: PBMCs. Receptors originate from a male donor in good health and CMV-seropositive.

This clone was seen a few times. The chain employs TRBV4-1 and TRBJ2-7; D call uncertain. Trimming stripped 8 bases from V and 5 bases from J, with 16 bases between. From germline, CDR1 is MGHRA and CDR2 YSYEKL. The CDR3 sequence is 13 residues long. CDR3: CASAPGQAHEQYF. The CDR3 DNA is TGCGCCAGCGCGCCGGGTCAAGCCCACGAGCAGTACTTC.

The CDR3 DNA reads TGTGCCAGCAGGAACCCAGGGTTCGGAAACACCATATATTTT. This gives the protein CASRNPGFGNTIYF. This chain connects TRBV28 to TRBJ1-3; a weak D match, TRBD1 (5 bases). The CDR3 contains 14 residues. Per the germline V gene, CDR1 is MDHEN and CDR2 is SYDVKM. V dropped 6 bases and J dropped 4 bases, with 13 bases sitting between them.

The CDR3 loop is CASSSYGSGKQETQYF. The CDR3 DNA reads as TGTGCCAGCAGCTCTTATGGGAGCGGGAAGCAAGAGACCCAGTACTTC. The chain uses TRBV7-2 and TRBJ2-5; 7 bases agree with TRBD2. The CDR3 extends over 16 amino acids. The V segment lost 4 bases and the J segment 2 bases; nucleotides outside the gene matches: 10. Germline lookup yields CDR1 SGHTA and CDR2 FQGNSA. The entire variable domain, with the rest obtained from reference TRBV7-2 and TRBJ2-5, is as follows: GAGVSQSPSNKVTEKGKDVELRCDPISGHTALYWYRQSLGQGLEFLIYFQGNSAPDKSGLPSDRFSAERTGGSVSTLTIQRTQQEDSAVYLCASSSYGSGKQETQYFGPGTRLLVL.

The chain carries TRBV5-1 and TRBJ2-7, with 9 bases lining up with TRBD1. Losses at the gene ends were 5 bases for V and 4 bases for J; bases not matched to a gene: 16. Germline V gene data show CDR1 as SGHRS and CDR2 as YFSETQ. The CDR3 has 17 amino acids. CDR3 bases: TGCGCCAGCAGTTTTCACGACAGGGGGGTTAACTTTTACGAGCAGTACTTC. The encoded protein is CASSFHDRGVNFYEQYF.

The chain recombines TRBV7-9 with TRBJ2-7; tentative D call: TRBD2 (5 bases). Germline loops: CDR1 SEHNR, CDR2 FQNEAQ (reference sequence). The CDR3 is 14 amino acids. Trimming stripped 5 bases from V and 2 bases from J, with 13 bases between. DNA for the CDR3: TGTGCCAGCAGCCCGGCGGGTTCTCCCTACGAGCAGTACTTC. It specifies CASSPAGSPYEQYF.

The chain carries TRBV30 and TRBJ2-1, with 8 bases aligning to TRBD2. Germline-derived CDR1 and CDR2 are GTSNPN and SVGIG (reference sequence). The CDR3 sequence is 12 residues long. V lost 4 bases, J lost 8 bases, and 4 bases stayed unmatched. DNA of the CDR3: TGTGCCTGGACCCCGGGGGGGTATGAGCAGTTCTTC. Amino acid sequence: CAWTPGGYEQFF.

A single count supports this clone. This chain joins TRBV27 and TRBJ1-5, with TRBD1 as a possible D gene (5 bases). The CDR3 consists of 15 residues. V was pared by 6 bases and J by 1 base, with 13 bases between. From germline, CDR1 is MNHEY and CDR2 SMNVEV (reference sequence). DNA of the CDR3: TGTGCCAGCAGCTCAATAAGACAGAGCAATCAGCCCCAGCATTTT. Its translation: CASSSIRQSNQPQHF.

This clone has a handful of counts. The CDR3 region is CASGQGTGTEAFF. In DNA form, the CDR3 reads TGTGCCAGCGGCCAGGGGACGGGCACTGAAGCTTTCTTT. The chain carries TRBV6-4 and TRBJ1-1; D possibly corresponds to TRBD1 (6 bases). CDR3 length: 13 residues. Germline V lookup: CDR1 MRHNA, CDR2 SNTAGT. Trimming shortened V by 8 bases and J by 4 bases, and 14 bases separated the two germline ends.

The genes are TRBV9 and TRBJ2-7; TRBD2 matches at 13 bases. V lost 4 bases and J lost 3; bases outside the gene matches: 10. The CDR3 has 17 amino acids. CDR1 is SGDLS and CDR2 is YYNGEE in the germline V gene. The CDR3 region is CASSPGLAGEDGYEQYF. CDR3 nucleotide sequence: TGTGCCAGCAGCCCAGGACTAGCGGGAGAGGACGGCTACGAGCAGTACTTC.

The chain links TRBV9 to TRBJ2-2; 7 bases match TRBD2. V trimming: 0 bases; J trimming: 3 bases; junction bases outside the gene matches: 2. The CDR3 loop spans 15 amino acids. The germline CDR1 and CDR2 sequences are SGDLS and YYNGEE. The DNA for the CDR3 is TGTGCCAGCAGCGTAGCGGGGGGACACACCGGGGAGCTGTTTTTT. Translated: CASSVAGGHTGELFF.

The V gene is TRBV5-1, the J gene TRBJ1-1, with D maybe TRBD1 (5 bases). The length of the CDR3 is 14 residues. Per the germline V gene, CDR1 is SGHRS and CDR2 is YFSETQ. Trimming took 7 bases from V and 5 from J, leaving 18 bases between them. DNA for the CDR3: TGCGCCAGCGCCATTGGGGGGGAGTCTACTGAAGCTTTCTTT. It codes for CASAIGGESTEAFF. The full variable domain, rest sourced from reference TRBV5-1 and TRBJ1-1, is KAGVTQTPRYLIKTRGQQVTLSCSPISGHRSVSWYQQTPGQGLQFLFEYFSETQRNKGNFPGRFSGRQFSNSRSEMNVSTLELGDSALYLCASAIGGESTEAFFGQGTRLTVV.

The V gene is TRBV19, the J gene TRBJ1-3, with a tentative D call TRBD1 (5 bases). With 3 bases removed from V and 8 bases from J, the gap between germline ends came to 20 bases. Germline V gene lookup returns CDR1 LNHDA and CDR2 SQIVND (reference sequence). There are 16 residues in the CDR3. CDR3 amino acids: CASSMAGARTGDTIYF. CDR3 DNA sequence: TGTGCCAGTAGTATGGCCGGGGCTCGAACGGGGGACACCATATATTTT. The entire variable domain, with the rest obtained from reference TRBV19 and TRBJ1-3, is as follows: DGGITQSPKYLFRKEGQNVTLSCEQNLNHDAMYWYRQDPGQGLRLIYYSQIVNDFQKGDIAEGYSVSREKKESFPLTVTSAQKNPTAFYLCASSMAGARTGDTIYFGEGSWLTVV.

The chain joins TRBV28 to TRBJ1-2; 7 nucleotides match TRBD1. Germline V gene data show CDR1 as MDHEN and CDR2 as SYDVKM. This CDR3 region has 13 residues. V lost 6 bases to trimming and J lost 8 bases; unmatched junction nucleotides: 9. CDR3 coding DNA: TGTGCCAGCAGCGCCCCGACAGGGAGGGGCTACACCTTC. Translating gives CASSAPTGRGYTF.

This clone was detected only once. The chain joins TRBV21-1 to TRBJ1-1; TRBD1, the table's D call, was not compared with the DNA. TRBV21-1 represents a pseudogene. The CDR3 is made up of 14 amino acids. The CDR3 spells CASPSHRQGGEAFF. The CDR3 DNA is TGTGCCAGCCCATCCCACCGGCAGGGCGGTGAAGCTTTCTTT.

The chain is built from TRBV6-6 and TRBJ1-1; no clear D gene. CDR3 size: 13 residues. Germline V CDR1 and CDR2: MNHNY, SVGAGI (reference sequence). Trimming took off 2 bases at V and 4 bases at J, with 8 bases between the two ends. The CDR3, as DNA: TGTGCCAGCAGTTACCCCGCGGGCACTGAAGCTTTCTTT. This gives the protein CASSYPAGTEAFF.

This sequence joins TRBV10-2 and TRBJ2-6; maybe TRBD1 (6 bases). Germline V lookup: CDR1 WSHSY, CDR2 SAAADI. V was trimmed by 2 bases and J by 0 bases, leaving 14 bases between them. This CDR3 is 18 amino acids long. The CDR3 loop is CASSEPDRDYSGANVLTF. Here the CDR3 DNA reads TGCGCCAGCAGTGAGCCGGACAGAGATTACTCTGGGGCCAACGTCCTGACTTTC.

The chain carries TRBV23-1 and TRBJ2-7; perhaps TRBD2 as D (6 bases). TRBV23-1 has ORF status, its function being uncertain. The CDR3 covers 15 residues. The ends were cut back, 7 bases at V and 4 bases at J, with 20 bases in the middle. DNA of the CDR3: TGCGCCAGCACCCAATCTCGGAGGGGATTGTACGAGCAGTACTTC. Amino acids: CASTQSRRGLYEQYF.

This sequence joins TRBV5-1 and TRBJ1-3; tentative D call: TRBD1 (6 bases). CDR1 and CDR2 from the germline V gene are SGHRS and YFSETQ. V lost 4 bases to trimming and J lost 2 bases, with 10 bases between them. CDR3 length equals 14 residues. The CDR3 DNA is TGCGCCAGCAGCGGGGGGGCAACTGGAAACACCATATATTTT. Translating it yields CASSGGATGNTIYF.

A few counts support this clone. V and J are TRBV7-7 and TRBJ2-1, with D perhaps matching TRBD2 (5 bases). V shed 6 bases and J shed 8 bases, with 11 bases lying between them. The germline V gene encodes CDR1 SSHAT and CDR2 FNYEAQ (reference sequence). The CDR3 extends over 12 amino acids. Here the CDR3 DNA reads TGTGCCAGCAGTGACGGCGGGCATGAGCAGTTCTTC. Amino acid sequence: CASSDGGHEQFF.

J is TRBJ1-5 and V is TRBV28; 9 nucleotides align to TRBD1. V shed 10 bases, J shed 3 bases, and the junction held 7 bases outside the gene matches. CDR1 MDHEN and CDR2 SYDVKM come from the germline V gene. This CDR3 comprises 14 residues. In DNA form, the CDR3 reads TGTGCCAACTCGGACAGGGGAGTCAATCAGCCCCAGCATTTT. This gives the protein CANSDRGVNQPQHF.

CDR3 in amino acids: CASSLEAVYGYTF. The CDR3 DNA is TGTGCCAGCAGCTTAGAGGCGGTCTATGGCTACACCTTC. This chain links TRBV7-2 with TRBJ1-2, with no clear D. Deletions cut 1 base from V and 4 bases from J, with 7 bases between. CDR1 is SGHTA and CDR2 is FQGNSA in the germline V gene. This CDR3 is 13 amino acids long.

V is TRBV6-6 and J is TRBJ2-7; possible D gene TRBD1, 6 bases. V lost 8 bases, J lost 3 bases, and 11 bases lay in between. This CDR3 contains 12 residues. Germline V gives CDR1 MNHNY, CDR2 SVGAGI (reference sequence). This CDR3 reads CASGMDSYEQYF. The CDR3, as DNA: TGTGCCAGCGGGATGGACAGCTACGAGCAGTACTTC.

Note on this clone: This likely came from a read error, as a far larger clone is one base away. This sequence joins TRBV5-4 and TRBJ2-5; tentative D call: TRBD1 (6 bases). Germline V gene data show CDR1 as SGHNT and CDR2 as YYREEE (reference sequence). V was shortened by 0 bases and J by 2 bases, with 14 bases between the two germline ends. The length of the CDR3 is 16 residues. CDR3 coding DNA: TGTGCCAGCAGCTTGGATCCACAGGGACCACAAGAGACCCAGTACTTC. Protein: CASSLDPQGPQETQYF.

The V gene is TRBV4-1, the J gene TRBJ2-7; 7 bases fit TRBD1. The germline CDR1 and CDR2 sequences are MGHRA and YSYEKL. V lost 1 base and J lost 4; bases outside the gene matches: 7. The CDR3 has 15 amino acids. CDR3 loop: CASSQVAGTAYEQYF. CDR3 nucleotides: TGCGCCAGCAGCCAAGTTGCCGGGACAGCATACGAGCAGTACTTC.

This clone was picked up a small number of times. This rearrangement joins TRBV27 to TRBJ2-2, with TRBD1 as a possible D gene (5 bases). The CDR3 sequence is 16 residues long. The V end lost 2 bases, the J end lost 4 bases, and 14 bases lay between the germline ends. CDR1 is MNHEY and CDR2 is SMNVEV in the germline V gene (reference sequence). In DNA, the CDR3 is TGTGCCAGCAGTTTAGGACGGACATTGTTCACCGGGGAGCTGTTTTTT. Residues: CASSLGRTLFTGELFF.

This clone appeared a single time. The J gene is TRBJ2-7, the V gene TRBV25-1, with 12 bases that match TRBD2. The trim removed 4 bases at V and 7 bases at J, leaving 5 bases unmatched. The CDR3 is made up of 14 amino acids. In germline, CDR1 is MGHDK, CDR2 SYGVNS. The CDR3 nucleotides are TGTGCCAGCAGTGGTCTAGCGGGGGGGCAAGAGCAGTACTTC. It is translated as CASSGLAGGQEQYF.